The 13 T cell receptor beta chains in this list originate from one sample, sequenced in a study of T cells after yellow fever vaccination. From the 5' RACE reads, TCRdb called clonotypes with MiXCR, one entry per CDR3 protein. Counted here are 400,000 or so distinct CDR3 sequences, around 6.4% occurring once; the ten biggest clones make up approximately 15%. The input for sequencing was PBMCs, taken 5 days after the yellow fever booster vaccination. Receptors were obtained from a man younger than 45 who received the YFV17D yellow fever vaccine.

The CDR3 region is CASSSGGAGVETQYF. The CDR3 bases are TGTGCCAGCAGTTCGGGAGGGGCAGGGGTAGAGACCCAGTACTTC. The V gene is TRBV12-3 or TRBV12-4, the J gene TRBJ2-5, with 8 bases identical to TRBD2. The CDR3 has 15 residues. With 4 bases clipped from V and 4 bases from J, the junction kept 8 bases outside the gene matches.

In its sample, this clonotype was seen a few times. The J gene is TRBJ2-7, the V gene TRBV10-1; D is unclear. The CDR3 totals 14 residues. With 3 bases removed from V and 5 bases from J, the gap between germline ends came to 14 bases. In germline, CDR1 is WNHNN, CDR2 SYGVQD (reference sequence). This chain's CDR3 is CASSESPLGNEQYF. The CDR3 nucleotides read TGCGCCAGCAGTGAAAGTCCTCTTGGGAACGAGCAGTACTTC.

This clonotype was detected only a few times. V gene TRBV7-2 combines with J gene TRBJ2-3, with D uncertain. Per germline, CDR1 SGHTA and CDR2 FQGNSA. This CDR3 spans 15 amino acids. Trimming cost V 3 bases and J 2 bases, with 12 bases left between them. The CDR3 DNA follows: TGTGCCAGCAGCTTTGGGTTCCTATTCACAGATACGCAGTATTTT. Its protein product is CASSFGFLFTDTQYF. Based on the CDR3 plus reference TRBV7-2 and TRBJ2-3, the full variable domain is GAGVSQSPSNKVTEKGKDVELRCDPISGHTALYWYRQSLGQGLEFLIYFQGNSAPDKSGLPSDRFSAERTGGSVSTLTIQRTQQEDSAVYLCASSFGFLFTDTQYFGPGTRLTVL.

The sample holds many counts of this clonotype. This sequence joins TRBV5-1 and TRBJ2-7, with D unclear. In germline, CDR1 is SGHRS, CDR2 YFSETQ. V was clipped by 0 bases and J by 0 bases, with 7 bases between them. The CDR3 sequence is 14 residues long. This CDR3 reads CASSLEAHSYEQYF. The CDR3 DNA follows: TGCGCCAGCAGCTTGGAGGCGCACTCCTACGAGCAGTACTTC.

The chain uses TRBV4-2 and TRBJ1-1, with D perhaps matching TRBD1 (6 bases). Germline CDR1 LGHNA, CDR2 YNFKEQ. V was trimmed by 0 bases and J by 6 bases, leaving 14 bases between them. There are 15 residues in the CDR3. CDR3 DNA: TGTGCCAGCAGCCAAGATAGCTCGGGGGCCCCTGAAGCTTTCTTT. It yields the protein CASSQDSSGAPEAFF.

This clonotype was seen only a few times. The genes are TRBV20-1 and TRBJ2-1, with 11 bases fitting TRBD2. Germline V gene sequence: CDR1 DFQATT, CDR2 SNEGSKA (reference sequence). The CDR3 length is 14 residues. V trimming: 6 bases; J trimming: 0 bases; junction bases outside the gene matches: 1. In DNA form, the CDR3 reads TGCAGTGCCACTAGCGGGAGCTCCTACAATGAGCAGTTCTTC. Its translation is CSATSGSSYNEQFF.

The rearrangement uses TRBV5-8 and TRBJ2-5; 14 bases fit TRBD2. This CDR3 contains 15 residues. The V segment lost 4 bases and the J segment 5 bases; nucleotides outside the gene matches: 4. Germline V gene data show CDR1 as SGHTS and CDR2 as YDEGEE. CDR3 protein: CASSKWTSGRETQYF. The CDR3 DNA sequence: TGTGCCAGCAGCAAGTGGACTAGCGGGAGGGAGACCCAGTACTTC.

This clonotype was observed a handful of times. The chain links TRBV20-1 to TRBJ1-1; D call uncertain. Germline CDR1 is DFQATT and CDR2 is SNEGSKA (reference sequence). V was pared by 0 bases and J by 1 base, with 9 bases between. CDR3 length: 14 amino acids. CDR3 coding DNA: TGCAGTGCTAGAGAAGGAGGCAAGAACACTGAAGCTTTCTTT. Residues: CSAREGGKNTEAFF.

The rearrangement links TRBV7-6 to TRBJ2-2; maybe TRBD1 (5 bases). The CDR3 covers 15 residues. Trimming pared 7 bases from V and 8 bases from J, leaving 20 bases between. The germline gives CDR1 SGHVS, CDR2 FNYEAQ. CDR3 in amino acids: CASNSRTSTGGELFF. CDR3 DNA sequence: TGTGCCAGCAACTCTCGGACCTCAACAGGAGGGGAGCTGTTTTTT.

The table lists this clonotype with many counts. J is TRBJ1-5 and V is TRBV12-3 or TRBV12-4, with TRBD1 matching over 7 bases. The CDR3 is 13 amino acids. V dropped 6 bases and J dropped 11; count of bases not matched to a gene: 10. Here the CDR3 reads CASRPTGKEAQHF. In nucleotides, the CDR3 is TGTGCCAGCAGGCCGACAGGGAAGGAGGCCCAGCATTTT.

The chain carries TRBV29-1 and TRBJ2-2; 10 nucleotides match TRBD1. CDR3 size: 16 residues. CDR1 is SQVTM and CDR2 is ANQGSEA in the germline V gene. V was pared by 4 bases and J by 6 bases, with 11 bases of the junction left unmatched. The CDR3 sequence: CSVVSFDRGRSGELFF. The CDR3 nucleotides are TGCAGCGTTGTCAGCTTCGACAGGGGGCGCTCCGGGGAGCTGTTTTTT.

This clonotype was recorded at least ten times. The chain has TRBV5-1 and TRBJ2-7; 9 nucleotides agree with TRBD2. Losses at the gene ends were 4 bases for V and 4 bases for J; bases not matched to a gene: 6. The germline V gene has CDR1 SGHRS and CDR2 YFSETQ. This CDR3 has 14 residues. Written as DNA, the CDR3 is TGCGCCAGCAGCGGAGCTCTAGCGGGATACGAGCAGTACTTC. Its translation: CASSGALAGYEQYF.

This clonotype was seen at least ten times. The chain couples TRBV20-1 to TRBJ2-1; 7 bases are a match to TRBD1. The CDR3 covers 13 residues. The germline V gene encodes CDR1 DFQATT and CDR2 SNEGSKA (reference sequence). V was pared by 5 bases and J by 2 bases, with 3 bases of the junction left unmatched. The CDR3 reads CSALQGAYNEQFF. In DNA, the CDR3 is TGCAGTGCTTTGCAGGGGGCCTACAATGAGCAGTTCTTC.